These 24 T cell receptor beta chains originate from one sample sequenced in a study of blood T cells in healthy people across ages. Primers used in a second PCR of about 6 to 11 cycles were a sample-barcoded 5' primer and a J-beta primer mix. TCRdb itself ran the 5' RACE reads through MiXCR, one entry per CDR3 protein. The table has hundreds of thousands of distinct CDR3 sequences, around 50% seen once. The sequencing sample was made of blood. The receptors here all came from a man between 35 and 55 years old in good health.

The sample holds one count of this clonotype. The rearrangement links TRBV3-1 to TRBJ2-1; perhaps TRBD2 as D (5 bases). Deletions cut 4 bases from V and 4 bases from J, with 17 bases between. CDR3 size: 16 residues. The germline gives CDR1 LGHDT, CDR2 YNNKEL (reference sequence). The CDR3 is CASSRSLGEYYNEQFF. The CDR3, as DNA: TGTGCCAGCAGCCGCTCACTCGGGGAGTATTACAATGAGCAGTTCTTC.

A remark on this clonotype: An end of the junction differs from the germline gene, which may be a read error. The rearrangement joins TRBV4-2 to TRBJ2-1; D gene ambiguous. Germline V lookup: CDR1 LGHNA, CDR2 YNFKEQ. This CDR3 spans 11 amino acids. The CDR3 region is CAGSQENEQFF. CDR3 in DNA: TGTGCCGGCAGCCAGGAAAATGAGCAGTTCTTC.

This clonotype was counted between two and nine times. The chain's CDR3 is CASSSGQGGTDTQYF. The CDR3 region has the DNA TGCGCCAGCAGCTCAGGACAGGGCGGGACAGATACGCAGTATTTT. The chain couples TRBV5-1 to TRBJ2-3; 8 bases align to TRBD1. CDR3 length: 15 amino acids. V trimming: 3 bases; J trimming: 3 bases; junction bases outside the gene matches: 6. CDR1 is SGHRS and CDR2 is YFSETQ in the germline V gene.

This chain links TRBV29-1 with TRBJ2-5; D gene uncertain. Germline CDR1 reads SQVTM; CDR2 reads ANQGSEA. Trimming removed 4 bases at V and 4 bases at J, with 16 bases between. The CDR3 covers 14 residues. CDR3 nucleotide sequence: TGCAGCGTTGTCTGGCCGTGGACGGTAGAGACCCAGTACTTC. Translating gives CSVVWPWTVETQYF.

This clonotype showed up just a few times. V usage is TRBV4-1 and J usage is TRBJ1-2; weak D call: TRBD1 (6 bases). Trimming removed 4 bases at V and 13 bases at J, with 25 bases between. Germline V gene lookup returns CDR1 MGHRA and CDR2 YSYEKL. This CDR3 has 15 amino acids. CDR3 sequence reads: CASSRSTGTPRPGTF. The CDR3 coding sequence is TGCGCCAGCAGCCGCTCGACCGGGACACCCAGGCCGGGCACCTTC.

The genes are TRBV7-9 and TRBJ2-1, with 8 bases fitting TRBD1. This CDR3 contains 16 residues. The germline CDR1 and CDR2 sequences are SEHNR and FQNEAQ (reference sequence). After removal of 8 bases from V and 5 bases from J, the junction contained 14 bases not matched to a gene. The CDR3 sequence is CASLPTGGRKNNEQFF. DNA for the CDR3: TGTGCCAGCCTGCCAACAGGGGGGCGGAAGAACAATGAGCAGTTCTTC.

The rearrangement links TRBV12-3 or TRBV12-4 to TRBJ1-1; D is unclear. The germline V and J ends were trimmed by 2 bases and 5 bases, with 6 bases remaining between them. The CDR3 length is 12 residues. As DNA, the CDR3 is TGTGCCAGCAGTTTATTAAGAACTGAAGCTTTCTTT. Protein sequence: CASSLLRTEAFF.

This chain links TRBV15 with TRBJ2-5; 14 bases fit TRBD2. The CDR3 runs to 16 residues. The germline V gene encodes CDR1 LNHNV and CDR2 YYDKDF (reference sequence). Trimming at V came to 2 bases and at J to 11 bases, leaving 10 bases not matched to a gene. The CDR3 DNA follows: TGTGCCACCAGCAGATGGACTAGCGGGGGGAACAATGAGCAGTACTTC. Protein product: CATSRWTSGGNNEQYF.

This clonotype was recorded at least ten times. The chain has TRBV5-1 and TRBJ2-5; the match to TRBD2 covers 11 bases. This CDR3 comprises 15 residues. With 7 bases clipped from V and 5 bases from J, the junction kept 10 bases outside the gene matches. Germline values: CDR1 SGHRS, CDR2 YFSETQ. The CDR3 sequence is CASGPVTSGAETQYF. The CDR3 nucleotides are TGCGCCAGCGGTCCTGTGACTAGCGGGGCGGAGACCCAGTACTTC.

V and J are TRBV10-3 and TRBJ2-7, with D perhaps TRBD2 (6 bases). Germline CDR1 and CDR2: ENHRY and SYGVKD. The V end was cut by 6 bases, the J end by 0 bases, with 12 bases between. The CDR3 contains 14 residues. The CDR3 spells CAIRGGPTSYEQYF. The CDR3 region has the DNA TGTGCCATCAGGGGGGGACCTACCTCCTACGAGCAGTACTTC.

This clonotype showed up just a few times. This CDR3 reads CASSDRGRARGTTQYF. CDR3 bases: TGTGCCAGCAGTGACCGAGGGCGGGCTCGGGGGACTACGCAGTATTTT. The V and J genes are TRBV12-3 or TRBV12-4 and TRBJ2-3; a weak D match, TRBD2 (6 bases). This CDR3 comprises 16 residues. Between the trimmed V and J ends, which lost 5 bases and 8 bases, there was a span of 23 bases.

This chain connects TRBV7-3 to TRBJ2-1; D unclear. Germline loops: CDR1 SGHTA, CDR2 FQGTGA. V lost 4 bases and J 0 bases, leaving 13 bases between the germline ends. This CDR3 has 16 residues. The CDR3 is CASSYRPTNSYNEQFF. In DNA, the CDR3 is TGTGCCAGCAGCTATCGGCCTACCAACTCCTACAATGAGCAGTTCTTC.

The rearrangement joins TRBV6-5 to TRBJ1-1, with D maybe TRBD1 (5 bases). The CDR3 is 16 residues long. The V end was cut by 2 bases, the J end by 1 base, with 14 bases between. The germline V gene encodes CDR1 MNHEY and CDR2 SVGAGI. CDR3 protein: CASSYIGGEGNTEAFF. For the CDR3, the DNA is TGTGCCAGCAGTTACATTGGAGGGGAGGGGAACACTGAAGCTTTCTTT.

The chain joins TRBV27 to TRBJ1-6; 9 bases map to TRBD1. The V gene end was trimmed by 2 bases and the J gene end by 0 bases; junction bases not matched to a gene: 8. The germline V gene has CDR1 MNHEY and CDR2 SMNVEV (reference sequence). CDR3 size: 19 residues. The CDR3 nucleotides are TGTGCCAGCAGTTTAAGAGACAGGGGGATAAGCTCCTATAATTCACCCCTCCACTTT. Its translation is CASSLRDRGISSYNSPLHF.

In its sample, this clonotype was seen a few times. The chain recombines TRBV11-2 with TRBJ2-3; TRBD2 aligns across 8 bases. Germline V lookup: CDR1 SGHAT, CDR2 FQNNGV. V was pared by 7 bases and J by 1 base, with 22 bases of the junction left unmatched. This CDR3 spans 20 amino acids. DNA of the CDR3: TGTGCCAGCACCCGATGGACTAGCTTTGGGGCGAGGGCCGGCACAGATACGCAGTATTTT. The encoded protein is CASTRWTSFGARAGTDTQYF.

This chain links TRBV9 with TRBJ1-2; no clear D. V was cut by 2 bases and J by 0 bases, with 17 bases left in between. The CDR3 spans 17 residues. Germline CDR1 SGDLS, CDR2 YYNGEE. CDR3 coding DNA: TGTGCCAGCAGCGTGTTCGACGGAGTTCCAACTAACTATGGCTACACCTTC. Protein: CASSVFDGVPTNYGYTF.

V is TRBV29-1 and J is TRBJ1-1, with D possibly being TRBD1 (5 bases). Looked up from germline, CDR1 is SQVTM and CDR2 is ANQGSEA. The CDR3 spans 15 residues. Trimming pared 1 base from V and 1 base from J, leaving 13 bases between. The CDR3 sequence is CSVEAVGAKNTEAFF. CDR3 nucleotides: TGCAGCGTTGAAGCCGTTGGGGCGAAGAACACTGAAGCTTTCTTT.

Only a few counts were recorded for this clonotype. This rearrangement joins TRBV10-3 to TRBJ1-2; 8 bases are a match to TRBD1. The V segment lost 6 bases and the J segment 2 bases; nucleotides outside the gene matches: 11. CDR1 and CDR2 from the germline V gene are ENHRY and SYGVKD. CDR3 length: 16 amino acids. CDR3 amino acids: CAIRNGQGINNYGYTF. The CDR3 DNA reads TGTGCCATCAGGAACGGACAGGGAATAAACAACTATGGCTACACCTTC.

The sample holds a few counts of this clonotype. The chain carries TRBV28 and TRBJ2-3; D not resolved. CDR3 size: 17 residues. The germline V gene encodes CDR1 MDHEN and CDR2 SYDVKM. The V and J ends lost 5 bases and 2 bases respectively, with 20 bases between them. CDR3 bases: TGTGCCAGCAGTGTCACAACCGCTGGAGACGACACAGATACGCAGTATTTT. Protein: CASSVTTAGDDTDTQYF.

This clonotype was seen a few times. The rearrangement uses TRBV11-3 and TRBJ2-5; 9 nucleotides line up with TRBD2. V lost 7 bases to trimming and J lost 6 bases; unmatched junction nucleotides: 9. The CDR3 sequence is 14 residues long. Germline values: CDR1 SGHNT, CDR2 YENEEA. In DNA, the CDR3 is TGTGCCAGCACCCCTTCGCCTAGCGGGAAGACCCAGTACTTC. Its translation: CASTPSPSGKTQYF.

This clonotype was detected a few times. The chain joins TRBV5-1 to TRBJ2-5; tentatively, D is TRBD2 (6 bases). V was clipped by 0 bases and J by 4 bases, with 13 bases between them. The CDR3 runs 15 residues. Germline CDR1 and CDR2: SGHRS and YFSETQ. DNA of the CDR3: TGCGCCAGCAGCTTGGGTCCGGGAGAGGGAGAGACCCAGTACTTC. Its protein is CASSLGPGEGETQYF.

This chain connects TRBV6-6 to TRBJ2-7; D possibly matches TRBD1 or TRBD2 (5 bases each). Near its end, the DNA agrees better with TRBJ2-4, so the J call may be wrong. The germline CDR1 and CDR2 sequences are MNHNY and SVGAGI (reference sequence). The CDR3 length is 14 residues. The CDR3 region has the DNA TGTGCCAGCAGTCTCCAGGGACGGATTGACATTCAGTACTTC. Translating gives CASSLQGRIDIQYF.

A note on this clonotype: A junction end diverges from the germline sequence, so it may reflect a read error. The chain couples TRBV10-3 to TRBJ2-7, with 11 bases aligning to TRBD2. The V gene's germline CDR1 is ENHRY and CDR2 SYGVKD. The CDR3 loop spans 16 amino acids. This chain's CDR3 is CATSPLAGGRGYEQYF. The DNA of the CDR3 is TGTGCCACCAGTCCCTTAGCGGGAGGGAGGGGCTACGAGCAGTACTTC.

The chain employs TRBV5-1 and TRBJ2-2; D call uncertain. Germline V lookup: CDR1 SGHRS, CDR2 YFSETQ. There are 14 residues in the CDR3. Trimming removed 0 bases at V and 4 bases at J, with 7 bases between. CDR3 nucleotides: TGCGCCAGCAGCTTGGCCAGACTCACCGGGGAGCTGTTTTTT. Protein product: CASSLARLTGELFF.